These 7 T cell receptor beta chains share one sample of origin, sequenced in a study of CD8 T cells in ankylosing spondylitis. Broader study findings: Ankylosing spondylitis blood appeared to be characterized by a TCR beta motif of several highly homologous variants.

Antigens for these TCRs are unknown. TCRdb itself ran the 5' RACE reads through MiXCR, one entry per CDR3 protein. The sample has 450,000 to 550,000 distinct CDR3 sequences; over 4% are singletons. Sequences were obtained from blood, either unsorted or a sorted T cell fraction (not recorded which). These receptor sequences come from a male donor with ankylosing spondylitis.

This clonotype was found many times. This chain connects TRBV9 to TRBJ2-4; unclear D gene. Germline assignment: CDR1 SGDLS and CDR2 YYNGEE. Trimming pared 1 base from V and 8 bases from J, leaving 19 bases between. The CDR3 sequence is 16 residues long. The CDR3 region is CASSVSPGRYIDIQYF. CDR3 nucleotide sequence: TGTGCCAGCAGCGTATCCCCGGGCAGGTATATCGACATTCAGTACTTC.

This clonotype was seen at least ten times. The chain carries TRBV27 and TRBJ2-7, with 7 positions matching TRBD1. Germline V lookup: CDR1 MNHEY, CDR2 SMNVEV (reference sequence). CDR3 length: 15 residues. V was clipped by 6 bases and J by 3 bases; unmatched bases: 11. This CDR3 reads CASRPADRTHYEQYF. CDR3 DNA sequence: TGTGCCAGCAGACCAGCGGACAGGACACACTACGAGCAGTACTTC.

This clonotype was picked up a small number of times. V usage is TRBV20-1 and J usage is TRBJ1-1; TRBD1 is a possible D gene (5 bases). This CDR3 spans 14 amino acids. V was trimmed by 6 bases and J by 0 bases, leaving 14 bases between them. Looked up from germline, CDR1 is DFQATT and CDR2 is SNEGSKA (reference sequence). In DNA form, the CDR3 reads TGCAGTGCCCACACGGGACGGTTGAACACTGAAGCTTTCTTT. This codes for CSAHTGRLNTEAFF.

Many counts were recorded for this clonotype. The rearrangement links TRBV20-1 to TRBJ2-2; D perhaps matches TRBD1 (6 bases). V shed 5 bases and J shed 0 bases, with 10 bases lying between them. The CDR3 runs 14 residues. Germline V gives CDR1 DFQATT, CDR2 SNEGSKA (reference sequence). CDR3 coding DNA: TGCAGTGCTCCTGGACAGCCGAACACCGGGGAGCTGTTTTTT. This gives the protein CSAPGQPNTGELFF.

This chain uses TRBV25-1 with TRBJ2-7; 7 bases are shared with TRBD1. There are 13 residues in the CDR3. Germline-derived CDR1 and CDR2 are MGHDK and SYGVNS. The J segment lost 9 bases and the V segment lost 5 bases, leaving 10 bases of the junction unmatched. The CDR3 DNA sequence: TGTGCCAGCAGTACGGACAGGCTCGCGGGGCAGTACTTC. This encodes CASSTDRLAGQYF.

This clonotype was found many times. In DNA, the CDR3 is TGTGCCAGCAGTTTTCTTCCCTCCACAGATACGCAGTATTTT. It specifies CASSFLPSTDTQYF. J is TRBJ2-3 and V is TRBV27; D remains unclear. Trimming took 3 bases from V and 2 from J, leaving 9 bases between them. The CDR3 totals 14 residues. From germline, CDR1 is MNHEY and CDR2 SMNVEV (reference sequence).

V is TRBV7-2 and J is TRBJ1-1; D uncertain. The CDR3 loop spans 13 amino acids. CDR1 and CDR2 (germline): SGHTA, FQGNSA. V lost 1 base and J 8 bases, leaving 11 bases between the germline ends. CDR3 sequence: CASSLVVIGEAFF. CDR3 nucleotides: TGTGCCAGCAGCTTAGTTGTCATCGGAGAAGCTTTCTTT.